Listed below are T cell receptor beta chains from one sample, sequenced in a study of CD8+ T cells in alopecia areata. Measured with immunoSEQ multiplex PCR; TCRdb has only the in-frame clones, and not every one. The table lists tens of thousands of clones, more than 60% of them singletons, with under 20% in the top ten. The specimen sequenced was NKG2D-low CD8+ T cells sorted from blood. The source of these receptors is a human donor with alopecia areata. The CDR3 runs from the conserved cysteine through the conserved F or W. The D gene is left open where the match is weak. A row's size may be missing; if present it is once, few, many or a size class.

CDR3 length | D gene | J gene | clone size | V gene | CDR3 protein | CDR3 DNA
14 | TRBD1 | TRBJ2-5 | NA | TRBV29-1 | CSAVPGQVQETQYF | TGCAGCGCCGTCCCGGGACAGGTTCAAGAGACCCAGTACTTC
14 | TRBD1 | TRBJ1-2 | NA | TRBV27 | CASSFLGGSYGYTF | TGTGCCAGCAGTTTTTTAGGGGGCAGCTATGGCTACACCTTC
16 | TRBD1 | TRBJ1-1 | NA | TRBV5-1 | CASSSEQGALDTEAFF | TGCGCCAGCAGCTCTGAACAGGGGGCTTTGGACACTGAAGCTTTCTTT
14 | TRBD1 | TRBJ2-4 | few | TRBV7-9 | CASSHTGVRSIQYF | TGTGCCAGCAGCCATACAGGGGTGAGGAGCATTCAGTACTTC
13 | NA | TRBJ2-2 | NA | TRBV6-4 | CASSDTGTGELFF | TGTGCCAGCAGTGACACAGGGACGGGGGAGCTGTTTTTT
13 | TRBD1 | TRBJ2-3 | NA | TRBV29-1 | CSVVQGSVDTQYF | TGCAGCGTTGTACAGGGGAGTGTGGATACGCAGTATTTT
14 | TRBD2 | TRBJ2-2 | NA | TRBV30 | CAWSATSVSGELFF | TGTGCCTGGAGTGCGACTAGCGTCTCTGGGGAGCTGTTTTTT
15 | TRBD1 | TRBJ2-1 | NA | TRBV30 | CAWSSLGQSNNEQFF | TGTGCCTGGAGTTCTTTGGGACAGAGTAACAATGAGCAGTTCTTC
14 | TRBD2 | TRBJ2-4 | NA | TRBV7-2 | CASSEQREVNIQYF | TGTGCCAGCAGCGAACAGCGGGAGGTCAACATTCAGTACTTC
11 | NA | TRBJ2-5 | few | TRBV7-6 | CASSSEWTQYF | TGTGCCAGCAGCTCAGAGTGGACCCAGTACTTC
15 | TRBD2 | TRBJ2-1 | NA | TRBV27 | CASSFSSGGGNEQFF | TGTGCCAGCAGTTTTTCTAGCGGGGGAGGCAATGAGCAGTTCTTC
14 | NA | TRBJ2-7 | NA | TRBV5-1 | CASSFRGSTYEQYF | TGCGCCAGCAGCTTTAGGGGATCTACCTACGAGCAGTACTTC
15 | NA | TRBJ1-1 | NA | TRBV6-5 | CASSYSTGRITEAFF | TGTGCCAGCAGTTACTCGACCGGGAGGATTACTGAAGCTTTCTTT
13 | TRBD2 | TRBJ2-1 | NA | TRBV29-1 | CSVVAGVGNEQFF | TGCAGCGTTGTAGCGGGAGTAGGCAATGAGCAGTTCTTC
11 | NA | TRBJ2-7 | once | TRBV20-1 | CSARERYEQYF | TGCAGTGCTAGAGAAAGATACGAGCAGTACTTC
16 | TRBD1 | TRBJ2-3 | NA | TRBV27 | CASSLQDRERPDTQYF | TGTGCCAGCAGTTTACAGGACAGGGAGCGGCCAGATACGCAGTATTTT
16 | NA | TRBJ2-1 | NA | TRBV28 | CASSDSYSGGYNEQFF | TGTGCCAGCAGTGACTCCTACAGCGGAGGGTACAATGAGCAGTTCTTC
16 | NA | TRBJ1-2 | NA | TRBV7-9 | CASSSSDSTLIWGYTF | TGTGCCAGCAGCTCCTCGGACAGCACGCTTATCTGGGGCTACACCTTC
18 | TRBD2 | TRBJ2-2 | NA | TRBV29-1 | CSVGGSVAGGRFAGELFF | TGCAGCGTTGGAGGGTCTGTAGCGGGGGGGCGGTTTGCAGGGGAGCTGTTTTTT
17 | NA | TRBJ2-2 | NA | TRBV4-2 | CASSQGQGDPNTGELFF | TGTGCCAGCAGCCAAGGGCAGGGTGATCCGAACACCGGGGAGCTGTTTTTT
14 | TRBD1 | TRBJ2-5 | NA | TRBV30 | CAWTWGQGWETQYF | TGTGCCTGGACCTGGGGACAGGGATGGGAGACCCAGTACTTC
13 | NA | TRBJ1-4 | NA | TRBV7-9 | CASGESTNEKLFF | TGTGCCAGCGGGGAATCAACTAATGAAAAACTGTTTTTT
14 | NA | TRBJ2-5 | NA | TRBV6-6 | CASSYWVVGETQYF | TGTGCCAGCAGTTACTGGGTGGTAGGAGAGACCCAGTACTTC
14 | TRBD1 | TRBJ2-7 | NA | TRBV7-9 | CASMGTGGSYEQYF | TGTGCCAGCATGGGGACAGGGGGCTCCTACGAGCAGTACTTC
14 | TRBD1 | TRBJ2-7 | NA | TRBV7-9 | CASSFTGTGEEQYF | TGTGCCAGCAGCTTCACCGGGACAGGGGAGGAGCAGTACTTC
16 | TRBD1 | TRBJ2-6 | NA | TRBV15 | CATSRDRETGANVLTF | TGTGCCACCAGCAGGGACAGGGAAACTGGGGCCAACGTCCTGACTTTC
14 | TRBD1 | TRBJ2-1 | NA | TRBV13 | CATRDRVTYNEQFF | TGTGCCACCCGGGACAGAGTAACCTACAATGAGCAGTTCTTC
12 | NA | TRBJ2-7 | NA | TRBV2 | CASSPRAYEQYF | TGTGCCAGCAGTCCCCGGGCCTACGAGCAGTACTTC
14 | TRBD1 | TRBJ2-7 | NA | TRBV19 | CASSPGQGAYEQYF | TGTGCCAGTAGCCCGGGACAGGGGGCCTACGAGCAGTACTTC
16 | NA | TRBJ2-6 | NA | TRBV27 | CASAPDGSSGANVLTF | TGTGCCAGCGCACCTGACGGGAGCTCTGGGGCCAACGTCCTGACTTTC